The 26 T cell receptor beta chains in this list originate from one sample, sequenced in a study of spatial heterogeneity in lung cancer. Study results and limitations: Mutation counts in tumors were tracked by counts of expanded intratumoral alpha and beta TCRs.

TCRdb called the 5' RACE reads again in MiXCR, with one record for every CDR3 protein. Here the sample spans more than 950 distinct CDR3 sequences, more than 30% being singletons. These receptors' antigens are unknown. The sample's time point: sample taken at primary tumor resection. Sequencing was performed on lung tumor tissue, taken at surgery. The receptors were gathered from a male donor with early-stage non-small cell lung cancer.

The chain uses TRBV19 and TRBJ2-3; possibly TRBD2 for D (6 bases). CDR1 and CDR2 (germline): LNHDA, SQIVND (reference sequence). The CDR3 has 17 residues. Trimming took off 5 bases at V and 3 bases at J, with 21 bases between the two ends. CDR3 nucleotides: TGTGCCAGTAGTTCCCGATCTAGCATCGCGGGGACAGATACGCAGTATTTT. Translated, it gives CASSSRSSIAGTDTQYF.

This clonotype occurred a few times. The chain is built from TRBV27 and TRBJ2-7; either TRBD1 or TRBD2 may supply D (5 bases each). The CDR3 is 16 residues long. The V gene lost 5 bases and the J gene lost 4 bases, with 21 bases spanning the gap. The germline V gene has CDR1 MNHEY and CDR2 SMNVEV (reference sequence). The CDR3 region has the DNA TGTGCCAGCAGTCCCGGGGTGGGCAGGGCTCCTTACGAGCAGTACTTC. Its protein is CASSPGVGRAPYEQYF.

This clonotype is a singleton in its sample. V and J are TRBV5-1 and TRBJ2-1; 11 bases are shared with TRBD2. Germline CDR1 and CDR2: SGHRS and YFSETQ. The trim removed 2 bases at V and 7 bases at J, leaving 2 bases unmatched. This CDR3 region has 14 residues. Written as DNA, the CDR3 is TGCGCCAGCAGCTTACTAGCGGGAGAAAATGAGCAGTTCTTC. As protein: CASSLLAGENEQFF. The full variable domain, rest sourced from reference TRBV5-1 and TRBJ2-1, is KAGVTQTPRYLIKTRGQQVTLSCSPISGHRSVSWYQQTPGQGLQFLFEYFSETQRNKGNFPGRFSGRQFSNSRSEMNVSTLELGDSALYLCASSLLAGENEQFFGPGTRLTVL.

This chain connects TRBV20-1 to TRBJ2-1, with unresolved D. The CDR3 sequence is 13 residues long. V dropped 1 base and J dropped 5 bases, with 9 bases sitting between them. Germline V gene data show CDR1 as DFQATT and CDR2 as SNEGSKA (reference sequence). The CDR3 sequence: CSARVSPNNEQFF. In nucleotides, the CDR3 is TGCAGTGCTAGAGTGTCACCAAACAATGAGCAGTTCTTC.

This chain joins TRBV4-3 and TRBJ2-2, with D tentatively TRBD1 (6 bases). This CDR3 region has 17 residues. The V gene lost 0 bases and the J gene lost 4 bases, with 15 bases spanning the gap. CDR1 and CDR2 (germline): LGHNA, YSLEER. The CDR3, as DNA: TGCGCCAGCAGCCAAGATTGGGGGACATCGAGCACCGGGGAGCTGTTTTTT. Encoded protein: CASSQDWGTSSTGELFF.

This chain joins TRBV7-9 and TRBJ1-5; TRBD1 agrees at 7 bases. J lost 3 bases, V lost 1 base, and 6 bases had no gene match. This CDR3 is 16 amino acids long. Germline loops: CDR1 SEHNR, CDR2 FQNEAQ (reference sequence). The CDR3 sequence is CASSLGAGGNNQPQHF. The CDR3 DNA sequence: TGTGCCAGCAGCTTAGGAGCAGGGGGGAACAATCAGCCCCAGCATTTT.

CDR3 region: CASSYLGDVETQYF. The CDR3 DNA sequence: TGTGCCAGCAGTTACCTGGGGGATGTAGAGACCCAGTACTTC. The rearrangement joins TRBV6-2 or TRBV6-3 to TRBJ2-5; perhaps D is TRBD1 or TRBD2 (5 bases each). V was cut by 2 bases and J by 4 bases, with 11 bases left in between. Germline V gene data show CDR1 as MNHEY and CDR2 as SVGEGT. CDR3 size: 14 residues.

This clonotype was seen only a few times. The rearrangement joins TRBV28 to TRBJ2-5, with a tentative D call TRBD1 (8 bases). Per germline, CDR1 MDHEN and CDR2 SYDVKM. The germline V and J ends were trimmed by 5 bases and 7 bases, with 17 bases remaining between them. CDR3 length: 14 amino acids. The DNA of the CDR3 is TGTGCCAGCAGTCCAATGACAGGGGAGGGGACCCAGTACTTC. Translated, it gives CASSPMTGEGTQYF.

By sample share, this clonotype is medium-sized. The chain employs TRBV3-1 and TRBJ2-7; 13 bases fit TRBD2. Germline values: CDR1 LGHDT, CDR2 YNNKEL (reference sequence). With 1 base clipped from V and 2 bases from J, the junction kept 8 bases outside the gene matches. There are 18 residues in the CDR3. CDR3 sequence (DNA): TGTGCCAGCAGCCAAGGCCACCACGGACTAGCGGGAGCCTACGAGCAGTACTTC. Its protein product is CASSQGHHGLAGAYEQYF.

A remark on this clonotype: One base away lies a much larger clone, so this may be a sequencing read error. The V call is TRBV28, the J call TRBJ2-2, with unresolved D. CDR3 size: 13 residues. Germline V gene sequence: CDR1 MDHEN, CDR2 SYDVKM. The germline V and J ends were trimmed by 2 bases and 5 bases, with 6 bases remaining between them. This CDR3 is CASSLVRTGELFF. CDR3 DNA: TGTGCCAGCAGTTTAGTCAGAACCGGGGAGCTGTTTTTT.

This clonotype was counted a few times. The J gene is TRBJ2-1, the V gene TRBV18; TRBD2 matches at 8 bases. The junction had 3 bases not matched to a gene; V was cut back by 5 bases and J by 0 bases. This CDR3 has 15 amino acids. CDR1 and CDR2 from the germline V gene are KGHSH and LQKENI. The chain's CDR3 is CASSKSGSSYNEQFF. In nucleotides, the CDR3 is TGTGCCAGCTCAAAGAGCGGGAGCTCCTACAATGAGCAGTTCTTC.

The V call is TRBV6-2 or TRBV6-3, the J call TRBJ2-1; D gene ambiguous. Germline values: CDR1 MNHEY, CDR2 SVGEGT. The V gene lost 5 bases and the J gene lost 6 bases, with 5 bases spanning the gap. This CDR3 contains 11 residues. The DNA for the CDR3 is TGTGCCAGCAGTCACCTCAATGAGCAGTTCTTC. Translating it yields CASSHLNEQFF.

By share of the sample, this clonotype is large (0.1 to 1%). The V and J genes are TRBV4-1 and TRBJ2-1; D remains unclear. CDR1 is MGHRA and CDR2 is YSYEKL in the germline V gene. The length of the CDR3 is 14 residues. V lost 4 bases and J 3 bases, leaving 10 bases between the germline ends. In DNA, the CDR3 is TGCGCCAGCAGCCCCCCCCGGAACTACAATGAGCAGTTCTTC. This translates into CASSPPRNYNEQFF.

This clonotype rates as large. CDR3: CASSYFDSTDTQYF. CDR3 in DNA: TGTGCCAGCAGTTATTTCGACAGCACAGATACGCAGTATTTT. The rearrangement links TRBV6-6 to TRBJ2-3; no clear D gene. The V end lost 3 bases, the J end lost 0 bases, and 7 bases lay between the germline ends. The CDR3 spans 14 residues. CDR1 is MNHNY and CDR2 is SVGAGI in the germline V gene (reference sequence).

By sample share, this clonotype is large. V and J are TRBV6-1 and TRBJ1-5; 7 nucleotides align to TRBD1. V was pared by 1 base and J by 6 bases, with 6 bases of the junction left unmatched. The germline V gene encodes CDR1 MNHNS and CDR2 SASEGT. CDR3 length: 15 amino acids. DNA for the CDR3: TGTGCCAGCAGTGAAGTCGCAGGGGGAATTCAGCCCCAGCATTTT. Its protein product is CASSEVAGGIQPQHF.

The V gene is TRBV6-2 or TRBV6-3, the J gene TRBJ2-2; no clear D. CDR1 and CDR2 (germline): MNHEY, SVGEGT. V shed 8 bases and J shed 3 bases, with 10 bases lying between them. This CDR3 region has 13 residues. Here the CDR3 reads CASGRLDTGELFF. CDR3 DNA sequence: TGTGCCAGCGGCAGACTGGACACCGGGGAGCTGTTTTTT.

This clonotype has just a few counts. The chain couples TRBV29-1 to TRBJ1-3; D unresolved. This CDR3 has 13 residues. V lost 7 bases and J lost 0, with 10 bases in between. The germline gives CDR1 SQVTM, CDR2 ANQGSEA. CDR3 nucleotides: TGCAGCGGACGAGAGAACTCTGGAAACACCATATATTTT. Translated, it gives CSGRENSGNTIYF.

This clonotype came up a few times. V gene TRBV11-2 combines with J gene TRBJ1-3, with D unclear. The germline gives CDR1 SGHAT, CDR2 FQNNGV. The CDR3 extends over 13 amino acids. V was shortened by 3 bases and J by 2 bases, with 5 bases between the two germline ends. CDR3 protein: CASSFLAGNTIYF. The CDR3 nucleotides read TGTGCCAGCAGCTTTTTAGCTGGAAACACCATATATTTT.

This chain uses TRBV3-1 with TRBJ1-2; D unclear. Germline V gene lookup returns CDR1 LGHDT and CDR2 YNNKEL (reference sequence). This CDR3 has 16 amino acids. Trimming removed 0 bases from V and 2 bases from J, with 13 bases in between. The CDR3 bases are TGTGCCAGCAGCCAAGAAGTCTGGGCAGTGAACTATGGCTACACCTTC. This translates into CASSQEVWAVNYGYTF.

The V call is TRBV23-1, the J call TRBJ2-7, with 9 bases lining up with TRBD1. TRBV23-1 is placed among ORFs of uncertain function. Losses at the gene ends were 3 bases for V and 3 bases for J; bases not matched to a gene: 3. The CDR3 extends over 14 amino acids. The CDR3 reads CASSHRDRDYEQYF. CDR3 bases: TGCGCCAGCAGTCATAGGGACAGGGACTACGAGCAGTACTTC.

By sample share, this clonotype is large. The genes are TRBV6-5 and TRBJ2-7, with TRBD2 matching 9 bases. Per germline, CDR1 MNHEY and CDR2 SVGAGI. V shed 2 bases and J 6 bases; nucleotides not matched to a gene: 8. There are 15 residues in the CDR3. The CDR3 reads CASSYGGGAGGEQYF. The CDR3 DNA is TGTGCCAGCAGTTACGGCGGGGGGGCCGGCGGCGAGCAGTACTTC.

The rearrangement uses TRBV9 and TRBJ2-5; D may correspond to TRBD1 or TRBD2 (7 bases each). Deletions cut 4 bases from V and 5 bases from J, with 15 bases between. This CDR3 is built from 14 residues. Germline CDR1 is SGDLS and CDR2 is YYNGEE. The CDR3 DNA sequence: TGTGCCAGCAGCTCAGGGGGGGGTTGGGAGACCCAGTACTTC. This sequence encodes CASSSGGGWETQYF.

Within the sample, this clonotype is medium-sized. This sequence joins TRBV6-2 or TRBV6-3 and TRBJ2-7, with D unresolved. With 2 bases removed from V and 7 bases from J, the gap between germline ends came to 9 bases. Germline values: CDR1 MNHEY, CDR2 SVGEGT. This CDR3 has 12 amino acids. CDR3 DNA sequence: TGTGCCAGCAGTTACCCCCCTCGGGAGCAGTACTTC. Protein sequence: CASSYPPREQYF.

This clonotype is classed as large. The chain combines TRBV28 with TRBJ2-7; D may be TRBD1 (5 bases). Trimming took 5 bases from V and 3 from J, leaving 8 bases between them. CDR3 length: 12 amino acids. Per germline, CDR1 MDHEN and CDR2 SYDVKM. Here the CDR3 reads CASSKTVYEQYF. The CDR3 DNA reads as TGTGCCAGCAGTAAGACAGTCTACGAGCAGTACTTC.

There are a few counts of this clonotype. V usage is TRBV9 and J usage is TRBJ2-1; 15 nucleotides align to TRBD2. Per germline, CDR1 SGDLS and CDR2 YYNGEE. CDR3 length: 19 residues. V dropped 0 bases and J dropped 7; count of bases not matched to a gene: 11. The CDR3 is CASSVEEGLAGGPGNEQFF. The CDR3 region has the DNA TGTGCCAGCAGCGTAGAGGAGGGACTAGCGGGAGGCCCGGGGAATGAGCAGTTCTTC.

Within the sample, this clonotype is medium-sized (0.01 to 0.1%). This chain connects TRBV6-1 to TRBJ2-1; TRBD1 aligns across 9 bases. The junction had 9 bases not matched to a gene; V was cut back by 6 bases and J by 3 bases. CDR3 length: 16 amino acids. Germline loops: CDR1 MNHNS, CDR2 SASEGT. CDR3 amino acids: CASRRTGTGSYNEQFF. In nucleotides, the CDR3 is TGTGCCAGCAGGAGAACCGGGACAGGGAGCTACAATGAGCAGTTCTTC.